These 25 T cell receptor beta chains originate from one sample sequenced in a study of shared clonotypes between healthy human individuals (dated by TCRdb to 2018 to 2020). The library was produced with the immunoSEQ multiplex PCR assay. Not all clones reach the TCRdb copy of this immuneACCESS table, which keeps in-frame sequences only. Checked studies attribute under half of the gap to unresolved V genes and leave the rest unexplained. The sample yields 1.5 million to 2.5 million clones; approximately 95% were counted once. Around 1.2% of the sample is taken by the ten largest. For the CD8 naive samples, CD45RO-negative cells were positively selected for CCR7, yielding a CD45RA+CCR7+ population from which TemRA cells were excluded. Sequenced: naive CD8+ T cells sorted from blood. The cell subset or site label corresponds to: CD45RA+CCR7+. These receptors were taken from a man between 18 and 35 years old in good health.

The rearrangement links TRBV6-5 to TRBJ1-6; no definite D call. Germline lookup yields CDR1 MNHEY and CDR2 SVGAGI. Trimming shortened V by 5 bases and J by 9 bases, and 17 bases separated the two germline ends. The CDR3 contains 15 residues. As DNA, the CDR3 is TGTGCCAGCAGTCCCGAGGGTGCCCCTAGTTCACCCCTCCACTTT. It encodes CASSPEGAPSSPLHF.

J is TRBJ2-3 and V is TRBV5-1; 11 positions agree with TRBD2. Germline V CDR1 and CDR2: SGHRS, YFSETQ. The CDR3 covers 18 residues. V lost 0 bases, J lost 6 bases, and 12 bases stayed unmatched. CDR3 protein: CASSLALFSGGAPDTQYF. CDR3 in DNA: TGCGCCAGCAGCTTGGCCCTATTTAGCGGGGGGGCACCCGATACGCAGTATTTT.

A note on this clone: This sample also contains other DNA sequences that code for the same CDR3. V usage is TRBV9 and J usage is TRBJ2-7; the D is unclear. Germline lookup yields CDR1 SGDLS and CDR2 YYNGEE. The CDR3 totals 14 residues. V was trimmed by 0 bases and J by 4 bases, leaving 11 bases between them. CDR3 nucleotides: TGTGCCAGCAGCGTAGCGTCGGGTTTATACGAGCAGTACTTC. Encoded protein: CASSVASGLYEQYF. Combining the CDR3 with reference TRBV9 and TRBJ2-7 gives the whole variable domain DSGVTQTPKHLITATGQRVTLRCSPRSGDLSVYWYQQSLDQGLQFLIQYYNGEERAKGNILERFSAQQFPDLHSELNLSSLELGDSALYFCASSVASGLYEQYFGPGTRLTVT.

Comments on this clone: The same CDR3 also results from other DNA sequences found in this sample. V is TRBV27 and J is TRBJ1-3; possibly TRBD1 for D (6 bases). CDR3 length equals 15 residues. Trimming pared 6 bases from V and 0 bases from J, leaving 12 bases between. Germline V gene data show CDR1 as MNHEY and CDR2 as SMNVEV (reference sequence). CDR3 amino acids: CASSLTGNSGNTIYF. The CDR3 DNA sequence: TGTGCCAGCAGCCTGACAGGAAACTCTGGAAACACCATATATTTT.

The V and J genes are TRBV4-1 and TRBJ2-3; 11 nucleotides align to TRBD2. Germline V gene lookup returns CDR1 MGHRA and CDR2 YSYEKL. With 3 bases clipped from V and 6 bases from J, the junction kept 11 bases outside the gene matches. The CDR3 is made up of 17 amino acids. The CDR3 loop is CASSQETSGTVRDTQYF. In DNA, the CDR3 is TGCGCCAGCAGCCAGGAGACTAGCGGGACGGTGCGGGATACGCAGTATTTT.

This clone was counted a single time. The rearrangement links TRBV7-8 to TRBJ2-2, with TRBD2 as a possible D gene (5 bases). CDR1 is SGHVS and CDR2 is FQNEAQ in the germline V gene. The V gene lost 1 base and the J gene lost 5 bases, with 14 bases spanning the gap. The CDR3 extends over 16 amino acids. CDR3 sequence (DNA): TGTGCCAGCAGCTTAGATCTTGGGAGCGTAACCGGGGAGCTGTTTTTT. Amino acids: CASSLDLGSVTGELFF.

Points on this clone: This CDR3 is also generated by other DNA sequences in the sample. The chain joins TRBV5-6 to TRBJ1-3; D not resolved. CDR1 and CDR2 from the germline V gene are SGHDT and YYEEEE. The CDR3 totals 14 residues. The V end was cut by 3 bases, the J end by 0 bases, with 7 bases between. The CDR3 is CASSWTDSGNTIYF. The CDR3, as DNA: TGTGCCAGCAGCTGGACCGACTCTGGAAACACCATATATTTT.

CDR3 bases: TGTGCCAGCAGCCCCCTAGACAGGGGGCACACCGGGGAGCTGTTTTTT. Its translation is CASSPLDRGHTGELFF. V gene TRBV13 combines with J gene TRBJ2-2; 10 nucleotides line up with TRBD1. The germline gives CDR1 PRHDT, CDR2 FYEKMQ (reference sequence). V was clipped by 5 bases and J by 3 bases; unmatched bases: 6. The CDR3 consists of 16 residues.

This CDR3 reads CASRRTSLPKETQYF. CDR3 DNA sequence: TGTGCCTCCAGAAGGACCTCCTTGCCCAAAGAGACCCAGTACTTC. This sequence joins TRBV6-1 and TRBJ2-5; D remains ambiguous. Trimming pared 11 bases from V and 3 bases from J, leaving 22 bases between. Per germline, CDR1 MNHNS and CDR2 SASEGT. The CDR3 is made up of 15 amino acids.

The chain is built from TRBV6-4 and TRBJ2-7, with 9 bases aligning to TRBD1. There are 16 residues in the CDR3. Germline assignment: CDR1 MRHNA and CDR2 SNTAGT. V was clipped by 2 bases and J by 2 bases; unmatched bases: 7. CDR3 DNA: TGTGCCAGCAGTGACCCGGACAGGGGCAACACCTACGAGCAGTACTTC. Translating gives CASSDPDRGNTYEQYF.

This clone has more than one count but fewer than ten. This sequence joins TRBV4-2 and TRBJ2-7; the D gene is possibly TRBD1 (6 bases). V was cut by 2 bases and J by 3 bases, with 8 bases left in between. The CDR3 length is 13 residues. Germline assignment: CDR1 LGHNA and CDR2 YNFKEQ. CDR3 residues: CASSQLTGYEQYF. CDR3 in DNA: TGTGCCAGCAGCCAATTGACAGGCTACGAGCAGTACTTC.

In the case of this clone: This specimen includes other DNA sequences encoding the same CDR3. The J gene is TRBJ2-1, the V gene TRBV9, with D uncertain. This CDR3 has 15 amino acids. Germline V gives CDR1 SGDLS, CDR2 YYNGEE. Trimming removed 0 bases from V and 0 bases from J, with 7 bases in between. CDR3 nucleotide sequence: TGTGCCAGCAGCGTAGGTGCTAGCTCCTACAATGAGCAGTTCTTC. Its translation is CASSVGASSYNEQFF. The whole variable domain, remainder taken from reference TRBV9 and TRBJ2-1, is DSGVTQTPKHLITATGQRVTLRCSPRSGDLSVYWYQQSLDQGLQFLIQYYNGEERAKGNILERFSAQQFPDLHSELNLSSLELGDSALYFCASSVGASSYNEQFFGPGTRLTVL.

The CDR3 DNA is TGCGCCAGCAGCTTGGAACCTTTGCTGGATGAGCAGTTCTTC. It translates to CASSLEPLLDEQFF. The rearrangement joins TRBV5-1 to TRBJ2-1; D ambiguous. Trimming removed 0 bases from V and 8 bases from J, with 12 bases in between. The CDR3 is 14 amino acids. The germline CDR1 and CDR2 sequences are SGHRS and YFSETQ.

This clone was counted once. The chain is built from TRBV30 and TRBJ1-2, with 8 bases fitting TRBD1. Germline lookup yields CDR1 GTSNPN and CDR2 SVGIG (reference sequence). The CDR3 consists of 13 residues. V was pared by 3 bases and J by 3 bases, with 3 bases of the junction left unmatched. As DNA, the CDR3 is TGTGCCTGGAGGTTACAGGGGGACTATGGCTACACCTTC. Translated, it gives CAWRLQGDYGYTF.

The rearrangement joins TRBV5-1 to TRBJ1-5; TRBD1 matches 9 bases. The CDR3 spans 16 residues. From germline, CDR1 is SGHRS and CDR2 YFSETQ. The ends lost 0 bases at V and 3 bases at J; junction bases unmatched: 4. This chain's CDR3 is CASSLGTGDDNQPQHF. For the CDR3, the DNA is TGCGCCAGCAGCTTGGGGACAGGGGATGACAATCAGCCCCAGCATTTT.

This sequence joins TRBV11-2 and TRBJ1-5, with no clear D. Germline assignment: CDR1 SGHAT and CDR2 FQNNGV. CDR3 length: 15 amino acids. V lost 0 bases, J lost 4 bases, and 10 bases lay in between. CDR3 region: CASSLDLSGNQPQHF. The CDR3 nucleotides are TGTGCCAGCAGCTTAGATCTAAGTGGTAATCAGCCCCAGCATTTT.

V usage is TRBV4-2 and J usage is TRBJ1-2, with D possibly TRBD1 on 5 matching bases. The CDR3 loop spans 14 amino acids. The ends were cut back, 0 bases at V and 4 bases at J, with 9 bases in the middle. CDR1 LGHNA and CDR2 YNFKEQ come from the germline V gene. CDR3 protein: CASSQDRDAYGYTF. The CDR3 DNA sequence: TGTGCCAGCAGCCAAGACAGGGACGCCTATGGCTACACCTTC.

V gene TRBV2 combines with J gene TRBJ2-7, with D uncertain. CDR1 SNHLY and CDR2 FYNNEI come from the germline V gene. This CDR3 is built from 16 residues. Trimming pared 3 bases from V and 6 bases from J, leaving 21 bases between. As DNA, the CDR3 is TGTGCCAGCAGTGATCCTTCCCAGTCTTTGTTCTTCGAGCAGTACTTC. Its protein product is CASSDPSQSLFFEQYF.

V gene TRBV6-5 combines with J gene TRBJ2-7; 9 nucleotides line up with TRBD2. Germline lookup yields CDR1 MNHEY and CDR2 SVGAGI. Germline trimming cut 0 bases from V and 4 bases from J; bases unmatched to any gene: 7. This CDR3 contains 16 residues. In DNA form, the CDR3 reads TGTGCCAGCAGTTACTCGGTGTTAGCGGGGGATTACGAGCAGTACTTC. This sequence encodes CASSYSVLAGDYEQYF.

The CDR3 loop is CASSLGSTWGYTF. In nucleotides, the CDR3 is TGTGCCAGCAGCTTAGGGTCGACCTGGGGCTACACCTTC. The chain uses TRBV5-4 and TRBJ1-2; D gene unclear. The V end was cut by 2 bases, the J end by 8 bases, with 13 bases between. The CDR3 totals 13 residues. CDR1 and CDR2 (germline): SGHNT, YYREEE (reference sequence).

This clone has only one observation. The V gene is TRBV19, the J gene TRBJ2-1, with D maybe TRBD1 (5 bases). This CDR3 is 15 amino acids long. CDR1 is LNHDA, CDR2 SQIVND, per germline (reference sequence). Trimming took 7 bases from V and 8 from J, leaving 21 bases between them. The CDR3 loop is CASKGFEAWGDEQFF. CDR3 DNA sequence: TGTGCCAGTAAAGGGTTCGAAGCCTGGGGCGATGAGCAGTTCTTC.

This rearrangement joins TRBV6-5 to TRBJ2-3; possibly TRBD1 for D (5 bases). This CDR3 spans 13 amino acids. The ends were cut back, 8 bases at V and 4 bases at J, with 13 bases in the middle. The V gene's germline CDR1 is MNHEY and CDR2 SVGAGI. Here the CDR3 reads CASGNSGSDTQYF. The DNA of the CDR3 is TGTGCCAGCGGTAACTCAGGGTCAGATACGCAGTATTTT.

This chain links TRBV5-4 with TRBJ2-3, with TRBD2 matching over 7 bases. This CDR3 contains 14 residues. The germline gives CDR1 SGHNT, CDR2 YYREEE (reference sequence). J lost 4 bases, V lost 3 bases, and 5 bases had no gene match. Here the CDR3 DNA reads TGTGCCAGCAGCTGGGGACTAACCCCAGATACGCAGTATTTT. Protein product: CASSWGLTPDTQYF.

V is TRBV9 and J is TRBJ2-1; 10 bases map to TRBD2. V shed 3 bases, J shed 3 bases, and the junction held 15 bases outside the gene matches. CDR3 length equals 19 residues. The V gene's germline CDR1 is SGDLS and CDR2 YYNGEE. CDR3 nucleotide sequence: TGTGCCAGCAGCGAGGCTAGCGGGAGCTATCATGAGTACTACAATGAGCAGTTCTTC. Its translation is CASSEASGSYHEYYNEQFF.

This chain uses TRBV19 with TRBJ1-5, with 10 bases identical to TRBD1. This CDR3 contains 15 residues. The V segment lost 8 bases and the J segment 7 bases; nucleotides outside the gene matches: 11. The V gene's germline CDR1 is LNHDA and CDR2 SQIVND (reference sequence). The CDR3 is CASGDRGGFGQPQHF. DNA of the CDR3: TGTGCCAGTGGGGACAGGGGCGGCTTCGGGCAGCCCCAGCATTTT.